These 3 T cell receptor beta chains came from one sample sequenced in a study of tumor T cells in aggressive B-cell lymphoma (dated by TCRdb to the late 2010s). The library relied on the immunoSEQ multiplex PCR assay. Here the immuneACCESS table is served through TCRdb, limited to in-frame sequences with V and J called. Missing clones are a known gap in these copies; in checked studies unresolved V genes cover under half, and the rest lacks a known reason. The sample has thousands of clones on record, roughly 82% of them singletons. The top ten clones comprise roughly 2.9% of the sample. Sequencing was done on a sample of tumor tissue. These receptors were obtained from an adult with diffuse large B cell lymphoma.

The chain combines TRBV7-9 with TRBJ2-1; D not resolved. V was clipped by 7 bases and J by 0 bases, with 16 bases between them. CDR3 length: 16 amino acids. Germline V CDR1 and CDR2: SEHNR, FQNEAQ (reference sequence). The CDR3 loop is CASNPLVISSYNEQFF. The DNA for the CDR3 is TGTGCCAGCAACCCCCTAGTAATTAGCTCCTACAATGAGCAGTTCTTC. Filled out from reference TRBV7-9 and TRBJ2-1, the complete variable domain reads DTGVSQNPRHKITKRGQNVTFRCDPISEHNRLYWYRQTLGQGPEFLTYFQNEAQLEKSRLLSDRFSAERPKGSFSTLEIQRTEQGDSAMYLCASNPLVISSYNEQFFGPGTRLTVL.

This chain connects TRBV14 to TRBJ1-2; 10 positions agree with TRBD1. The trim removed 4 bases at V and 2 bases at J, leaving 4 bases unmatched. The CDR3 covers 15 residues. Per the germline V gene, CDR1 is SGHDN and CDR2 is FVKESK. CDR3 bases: TGTGCCAGCAGCCCCTTGGGACAGGGGAACTATGGCTACACCTTC. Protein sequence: CASSPLGQGNYGYTF.

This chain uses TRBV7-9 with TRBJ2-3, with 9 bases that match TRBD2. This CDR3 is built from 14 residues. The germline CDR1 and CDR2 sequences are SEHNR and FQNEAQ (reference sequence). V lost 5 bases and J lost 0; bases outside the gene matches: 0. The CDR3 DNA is TGTGCCAGCAGCACTAGCGGGAGCACAGATACGCAGTATTTT. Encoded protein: CASSTSGSTDTQYF.